A selection of T cell receptor beta chains follows, all from one sample in a study of T-cell memory formation after mild COVID-19. Each CDR3 protein is one row after TCRdb ran MiXCR on the 5' RACE reads. The profile covers around 200,000 distinct CDR3 sequences, with about 10% appearing a single time and under 3.5% taken by the ten largest. Sequenced: PBMCs or a T cell subset sorted from them (not recorded which). The source of these receptors is a man younger than 35 who had mild COVID-19 (a few samples of this study predate the infection). Cell type and time point are not known. The CDR3 runs from the conserved cysteine through the conserved F or W. The order of the fields is clone size, CDR3 length, V gene, J gene, D gene, CDR3 DNA, CDR3 protein. The D gene is left open where the match is weak. Size is omitted from some rows. Given values are once, few, many or a class for expanded clones.

clone size: -
CDR3 length: 15
V gene: TRBV9
J gene: TRBJ2-3
D gene: -
CDR3 DNA: TGTGCCAGCTCCTACGCAGCGGGTAACACAGATACGCAGTATTTT
CDR3 protein: CASSYAAGNTDTQYF

clone size: -
CDR3 length: 12
V gene: TRBV20-1
J gene: TRBJ1-1
D gene: -
CDR3 DNA: TGCAGTGTTTCGGGGAACCTCCCCCAAGCTTTCTTT
CDR3 protein: CSVSGNLPQAFF

clone size: few
CDR3 length: 14
V gene: TRBV11-2
J gene: TRBJ1-5
D gene: -
CDR3 DNA: TGTGCCAGCAGCTTACGGGGGCGCGGGCAGCCCCAGCATTTT
CDR3 protein: CASSLRGRGQPQHF

clone size: many
CDR3 length: 16
V gene: TRBV4-3
J gene: TRBJ2-4
D gene: -
CDR3 DNA: TGCGCCAGCAGCCAAGGGGGGGCGGAAGCCAAAAACATTCAGTACTTC
CDR3 protein: CASSQGGAEAKNIQYF

clone size: -
CDR3 length: 13
V gene: TRBV25-1
J gene: TRBJ1-1
D gene: -
CDR3 DNA: TGTGCCAGCAGGGGGAGTGGGAACACTGAAGCTTTCTTT
CDR3 protein: CASRGSGNTEAFF

clone size: -
CDR3 length: 18
V gene: TRBV5-1
J gene: TRBJ1-2
D gene: -
CDR3 DNA: TGCGCCAGCAGCTTGGAAGGTACCGACTCTGTTTATCGGTATGGCTACACCTTC
CDR3 protein: CASSLEGTDSVYRYGYTF

clone size: -
CDR3 length: 15
V gene: TRBV7-8
J gene: TRBJ2-3
D gene: -
CDR3 DNA: TGTGCCAGCAGCCCCAGGGTGCCGGGGGCAGATACGCAGTATTTT
CDR3 protein: CASSPRVPGADTQYF

clone size: many
CDR3 length: 13
V gene: TRBV5-1
J gene: TRBJ1-6
D gene: -
CDR3 DNA: TGCGCCAGCAGCCTCGACTTGGGGTCACCCCTCCACTTT
CDR3 protein: CASSLDLGSPLHF

clone size: -
CDR3 length: 14
V gene: TRBV20-1
J gene: TRBJ2-3
D gene: -
CDR3 DNA: TGCAGTGCGGAAAGCGGTTCTAGCACAGATATGCAGTATTTT
CDR3 protein: CSAESGSSTDMQYF

clone size: -
CDR3 length: 14
V gene: TRBV6-5
J gene: TRBJ2-7
D gene: -
CDR3 DNA: TGTGCCAGCAGATCTCTGGGCAGGGTGCACGAGCAGTACTTC
CDR3 protein: CASRSLGRVHEQYF

clone size: -
CDR3 length: 14
V gene: TRBV5-4
J gene: TRBJ2-5
D gene: -
CDR3 DNA: TGTGCCAGCATCCCGGGACCGACTGGAGAGACCCAGTACTTC
CDR3 protein: CASIPGPTGETQYF

clone size: few
CDR3 length: 13
V gene: TRBV6-2/TRBV6-3
J gene: TRBJ1-2
D gene: TRBD1
CDR3 DNA: TGTGCCAGCCGGGACAGTTATAAGGATGGCTACACCTTC
CDR3 protein: CASRDSYKDGYTF

clone size: few
CDR3 length: 12
V gene: TRBV2
J gene: TRBJ1-1
D gene: TRBD1
CDR3 DNA: TGTGCCAGCAGCCGCGAGGGGGCTGATGCTTTCTTT
CDR3 protein: CASSREGADAFF

clone size: few
CDR3 length: 15
V gene: TRBV9
J gene: TRBJ2-7
D gene: TRBD1
CDR3 DNA: TGTGCCAGCAGCGTTTCAGGACAGGGTAGGGGCGAGCAGTACTTC
CDR3 protein: CASSVSGQGRGEQYF

clone size: -
CDR3 length: 13
V gene: TRBV7-2
J gene: TRBJ1-4
D gene: -
CDR3 DNA: TGTGCCAGCAGCCGGGCCCAGAGGGAAAAACTGTTTTTT
CDR3 protein: CASSRAQREKLFF

clone size: -
CDR3 length: 14
V gene: TRBV29-1
J gene: TRBJ1-1
D gene: -
CDR3 DNA: TGCAGCGGTATACTAGGACTGCATAACACTGAAGCTTTCTTT
CDR3 protein: CSGILGLHNTEAFF

clone size: few
CDR3 length: 12
V gene: TRBV20-1
J gene: TRBJ1-2
D gene: -
CDR3 DNA: TGCAGTGCCCCTCGGACGGGACGTGGCTACACCTTC
CDR3 protein: CSAPRTGRGYTF

clone size: few
CDR3 length: 13
V gene: TRBV12-3/TRBV12-4
J gene: TRBJ1-2
D gene: -
CDR3 DNA: TGTGCCAGCAGTTTTTTGGGGGCTGAGGGCTACACCTTC
CDR3 protein: CASSFLGAEGYTF

clone size: -
CDR3 length: 13
V gene: TRBV20-1
J gene: TRBJ1-2
D gene: TRBD1
CDR3 DNA: TGCAGTGCTCGTTCTACAGGGGACTATGGCTACACCTTC
CDR3 protein: CSARSTGDYGYTF

clone size: few
CDR3 length: 19
V gene: TRBV28
J gene: TRBJ2-2
D gene: TRBD2
CDR3 DNA: TGTGCCAGCAGTTTCATCCCTAGCGGGGGGGCCGCGAACACCGGGGAGCTGTTTTTT
CDR3 protein: CASSFIPSGGAANTGELFF

clone size: few
CDR3 length: 14
V gene: TRBV19
J gene: TRBJ1-5
D gene: -
CDR3 DNA: TGTGCCAGTAGCCCTAGGGACACAGATCAGCCCCAGCATTTT
CDR3 protein: CASSPRDTDQPQHF

clone size: -
CDR3 length: 14
V gene: TRBV7-6
J gene: TRBJ2-7
D gene: TRBD1
CDR3 DNA: TGTGCCAGCAGCTTAGACGGCAGGGGGCTCGAGCAGTACTTC
CDR3 protein: CASSLDGRGLEQYF

clone size: few
CDR3 length: 14
V gene: TRBV7-2
J gene: TRBJ2-3
D gene: TRBD1
CDR3 DNA: TGTGCCAGCAGCTTTGGAAAGGGGGCGGATACGCAGTATTTT
CDR3 protein: CASSFGKGADTQYF

clone size: many
CDR3 length: 16
V gene: TRBV5-1
J gene: TRBJ2-3
D gene: -
CDR3 DNA: TGCGCCAGCAGCTTGGGGGGGGGCGCCGACACAGATACGCAGTATTTT
CDR3 protein: CASSLGGGADTDTQYF

clone size: -
CDR3 length: 15
V gene: TRBV6-2/TRBV6-3
J gene: TRBJ1-1
D gene: -
CDR3 DNA: TGTGCCAGCAGTTACTCAGCTCGCACGCACACTGAAGCTTTCTTT
CDR3 protein: CASSYSARTHTEAFF

clone size: few
CDR3 length: 17
V gene: TRBV5-1
J gene: TRBJ2-5
D gene: TRBD2
CDR3 DNA: TGCGCCAGCAGCCCACTGGAGCTAGCGGCCATCCAAGAGACCCAGTACTTC
CDR3 protein: CASSPLELAAIQETQYF

clone size: many
CDR3 length: 18
V gene: TRBV4-1
J gene: TRBJ2-7
D gene: TRBD1
CDR3 DNA: TGCGCCAGCAGCCGACCGGGACAGGGGCCTAGTCGACCTTACGAGCAGTACTTC
CDR3 protein: CASSRPGQGPSRPYEQYF